One and the same sample provided the 31 T cell receptor beta chains below, sequenced in a study of blood T cell repertoires in COVID-19. Method: immunoSEQ multiplex PCR; TCRdb's copy keeps in-frame clones and lacks some. The sample holds around 330,000 clones, roughly 87% seen once. Sequenced sample: PBMCs or T cells enriched from blood (not recorded which). The source is a woman aged 18-29 years who had recovered from COVID-19.

This clone was observed once. The gene calls are TRBV3-1 (or the pseudogene TRBV3-2) and TRBJ2-5, with 7 bases matching TRBD2. Trimming at V came to 8 bases and at J to 5 bases, leaving 14 bases not matched to a gene. This CDR3 is built from 15 residues. Germline values: CDR1 LGHDT, CDR2 YNNKEL (reference sequence). CDR3 sequence: CASGPGGGRSETQYF. In DNA, the CDR3 is TGTGCCAGCGGACCGGGGGGAGGGCGGTCTGAGACCCAGTACTTC.

The rearrangement joins TRBV15 to TRBJ1-2; 8 nucleotides agree with TRBD1. Unmatched junction bases numbered 3, after V lost 2 bases and J lost 7 bases. The CDR3 sequence is 13 residues long. Germline V gene sequence: CDR1 LNHNV, CDR2 YYDKDF (reference sequence). CDR3 nucleotides: TGTGCCACCAGCAGACAGGGGGCAGCTGGCTACACCTTC. It is translated as CATSRQGAAGYTF.

V and J are TRBV28 and TRBJ1-5, with TRBD1 as a possible D gene (5 bases). The CDR3 totals 14 residues. Trimming left V 11 bases short and J 5 bases short, with 19 bases between. The V gene's germline CDR1 is MDHEN and CDR2 SYDVKM. CDR3 nucleotides: TGTGCCGTTTCTTTGACTCGGGGGGATCAGCCCCAGCATTTT. Protein sequence: CAVSLTRGDQPQHF. The whole variable domain, filled in from reference TRBV28 and TRBJ1-5, reads DVKVTQSSRYLVKRTGEKVFLECVQDMDHENMFWYRQDPGLGLRLIYFSYDVKMKEKGDIPEGYSVSREKKERFSLILESASTNQTSMYLCAVSLTRGDQPQHFGDGTRLSIL.

The V gene is TRBV7-2, the J gene TRBJ1-3; no definite D call. Germline V gives CDR1 SGHTA, CDR2 FQGNSA. The ends were cut back, 1 base at V and 4 bases at J, with 14 bases in the middle. There are 16 residues in the CDR3. The CDR3 sequence is CASSLVGEGWGNTIYF. CDR3 DNA sequence: TGTGCCAGCAGCTTAGTTGGAGAGGGATGGGGAAACACCATATATTTT.

This rearrangement joins TRBV18 to TRBJ2-7; 9 bases map to TRBD1. The CDR3 is made up of 15 amino acids. The V and J ends lost 3 bases and 2 bases, in that order; junction bases with no gene match: 5. Germline lookup yields CDR1 KGHSH and CDR2 LQKENI. CDR3 in amino acids: CASSPGQGDAYEQYF. The DNA for the CDR3 is TGTGCCAGCTCACCGGGACAGGGTGATGCCTACGAGCAGTACTTC. Full variable domain (remainder filled in from reference TRBV18 and TRBJ2-7): NAGVMQNPRHLVRRRGQEARLRCSPMKGHSHVYWYRQLPEEGLKFMVYLQKENIIDESGMPKERFSAEFPKEGPSILRIQQVVRGDSAAYFCASSPGQGDAYEQYFGPGTRLTVT.

This chain connects TRBV4-1 to TRBJ1-1, with D maybe TRBD1 (5 bases). This CDR3 is 13 amino acids long. CDR1 MGHRA and CDR2 YSYEKL come from the germline V gene. Trimming pared 4 bases from V and 1 base from J, leaving 7 bases between. The CDR3 nucleotides read TGCGCCAGCAGCCGGGGGGAGAACACTGAAGCTTTCTTT. It translates to CASSRGENTEAFF.

The chain employs TRBV14 and TRBJ2-7; possible D gene TRBD1, 6 bases. The germline V gene has CDR1 SGHDN and CDR2 FVKESK. The CDR3 covers 15 residues. Trimming shortened V by 4 bases and J by 1 base, and 14 bases separated the two germline ends. The CDR3 is CASSPMGAGSYEQYF. CDR3 DNA sequence: TGTGCCAGCAGCCCGATGGGGGCAGGATCCTACGAGCAGTACTTC.

J is TRBJ2-3 and V is TRBV11-2, with 8 bases that match TRBD2. Germline V lookup: CDR1 SGHAT, CDR2 FQNNGV. The CDR3 runs to 15 residues. V trimming: 4 bases; J trimming: 4 bases; junction bases outside the gene matches: 7. In nucleotides, the CDR3 is TGTGCCAGCAGCTCAGTCGGACTAGCCCCAGATACGCAGTATTTT. Protein: CASSSVGLAPDTQYF.

V is TRBV14 and J is TRBJ1-2, with a possible D match to TRBD1 (5 bases). Germline V CDR1 and CDR2: SGHDN, FVKESK. There are 19 residues in the CDR3. The V end was cut by 3 bases, the J end by 4 bases, with 27 bases between. This chain's CDR3 is CASSHDGAGRNWVGYGYTF. The CDR3 nucleotides read TGTGCCAGCAGCCACGATGGGGCCGGACGTAACTGGGTCGGCTATGGCTACACCTTC.

The chain has TRBV14 and TRBJ1-1, with D hard to call. The CDR3 extends over 16 amino acids. CDR1 is SGHDN, CDR2 FVKESK, per germline. Trimming stripped 2 bases from V and 4 bases from J, with 17 bases between. In nucleotides, the CDR3 is TGTGCCAGCAGCCAACTCCTAGTGGGAGATAGCACTGAAGCTTTCTTT. Protein sequence: CASSQLLVGDSTEAFF.

Only one count was recorded for this clone. This CDR3 is CASRSREQGNEKLFF. CDR3 DNA sequence: TGTGCCAGCAGAAGTAGGGAACAGGGAAATGAAAAACTGTTTTTT. The rearrangement joins TRBV5-4 to TRBJ1-4; D might be TRBD1 (6 bases). V lost 5 bases, J lost 5 bases, and 16 bases lay in between. CDR3 length equals 15 residues. Per the germline V gene, CDR1 is SGHNT and CDR2 is YYREEE (reference sequence).

This chain links TRBV9 with TRBJ1-1; D possibly corresponds to TRBD1 (6 bases). The CDR3 runs to 15 residues. V lost 1 base to trimming and J lost 5 bases, with 15 bases between them. Germline loops: CDR1 SGDLS, CDR2 YYNGEE. This CDR3 reads CASSVTGGSETEAFF. The DNA for the CDR3 is TGTGCCAGCAGCGTAACGGGGGGCTCGGAGACTGAAGCTTTCTTT.

The table lists this clone with a count of one. The rearrangement uses TRBV4-3 and TRBJ2-7, with a tentative D call TRBD1 (5 bases). This CDR3 contains 14 residues. Germline assignment: CDR1 LGHNA and CDR2 YSLEER. Trimming left V 0 bases short and J 7 bases short, with 13 bases between. The chain's CDR3 is CASSQDYGRDEQYF. CDR3 nucleotide sequence: TGCGCCAGCAGCCAAGATTATGGCAGGGATGAGCAGTACTTC.

In DNA form, the CDR3 reads TGTGCCACCAGCAAACAGGCTAGCGGGATGGGCGAGCAGTACTTC. It yields the protein CATSKQASGMGEQYF. This chain connects TRBV15 to TRBJ2-7; 9 bases match TRBD2. The CDR3 extends over 15 amino acids. The V gene end was trimmed by 4 bases and the J gene end by 6 bases; junction bases not matched to a gene: 10. CDR1 is LNHNV, CDR2 YYDKDF, per germline (reference sequence).

The chain links TRBV6-5 to TRBJ1-1, with 8 positions matching TRBD1. The J segment lost 7 bases and the V segment lost 2 bases, leaving 9 bases of the junction unmatched. Germline V CDR1 and CDR2: MNHEY, SVGAGI. The CDR3 has 15 residues. CDR3 bases: TGTGCCAGCAGTTACAGACAGGGGAGGACAGGTGAAGCTTTCTTT. This codes for CASSYRQGRTGEAFF.

This clone was detected only a few times. This sequence joins TRBV5-4 and TRBJ2-2, with 7 bases identical to TRBD1. The ends lost 0 bases at V and 6 bases at J; junction bases unmatched: 5. Germline assignment: CDR1 SGHNT and CDR2 YYREEE (reference sequence). This CDR3 comprises 15 residues. Written as DNA, the CDR3 is TGTGCCAGCAGCTTGGGACAGGGCAGGGCCGGGGAGCTGTTTTTT. It codes for CASSLGQGRAGELFF. The variable domain in full, with the rest retrieved from reference TRBV5-4 and TRBJ2-2, is ETGVTQSPTHLIKTRGQQVTLRCSSQSGHNTVSWYQQALGQGPQFIFQYYREEENGRGNFPPRFSGLQFPNYSSELNVNALELDDSALYLCASSLGQGRAGELFFGEGSRLTVL.

The chain links TRBV7-3 to TRBJ2-3; D perhaps matches TRBD1 (6 bases). The germline CDR1 and CDR2 sequences are SGHTA and FQGTGA. The CDR3 has 13 residues. V lost 6 bases to trimming and J lost 9 bases, with 16 bases between them. CDR3 DNA sequence: TGTGCCAGCAGATCCGCCGACGGACAGACGCAGTATTTT. Its protein product is CASRSADGQTQYF.

The chain is built from TRBV27 and TRBJ2-7, with TRBD2 matching 9 bases. Looked up from germline, CDR1 is MNHEY and CDR2 is SMNVEV (reference sequence). This CDR3 spans 17 amino acids. The V gene end was trimmed by 2 bases and the J gene end by 3 bases; junction bases not matched to a gene: 11. The CDR3 sequence: CASSLTPSGVGYYEQYF. The CDR3 DNA is TGTGCCAGCAGTTTAACGCCTAGCGGGGTGGGATACTACGAGCAGTACTTC.

This clone came up a few times. The chain has TRBV19 and TRBJ2-1; 7 bases agree with TRBD1. Germline assignment: CDR1 LNHDA and CDR2 SQIVND (reference sequence). There are 15 residues in the CDR3. V lost 3 bases and J lost 6; bases outside the gene matches: 8. The CDR3 sequence: CASSIDWDRSNEQFF. The CDR3 nucleotides are TGTGCCAGTAGTATCGATTGGGACAGAAGCAATGAGCAGTTCTTC.

The V gene is TRBV4-3, the J gene TRBJ1-1, with 8 positions matching TRBD1. From germline, CDR1 is LGHNA and CDR2 YSLEER. Trimming removed 1 base from V and 2 bases from J; junction bases left unmatched: 6. The CDR3 runs 16 residues. The CDR3 DNA sequence: TGCGCCAGCAGCCAAGCCTTCGGACAGGGAAACACTGAAGCTTTCTTT. This encodes CASSQAFGQGNTEAFF.

The J gene is TRBJ2-1, the V gene TRBV13; 7 nucleotides line up with TRBD2. V was clipped by 6 bases and J by 12 bases; unmatched bases: 17. The V gene's germline CDR1 is PRHDT and CDR2 FYEKMQ (reference sequence). CDR3 length: 15 amino acids. The DNA for the CDR3 is TGTGCCAGCAGAAACCGGGACTATTATCTTGGGGGGCAGTTCTTC. As protein: CASRNRDYYLGGQFF.

The V and J genes are TRBV5-1 and TRBJ1-4; D is unresolved. V gave up 0 bases and J gave up 5 bases, with 5 bases separating them. The CDR3 runs 13 residues. Germline V gene lookup returns CDR1 SGHRS and CDR2 YFSETQ. This CDR3 reads CASSLAQNEKLFF. DNA for the CDR3: TGCGCCAGCAGCTTGGCCCAAAATGAAAAACTGTTTTTT.

The V and J genes are TRBV28 and TRBJ1-1; no firm D call. The V end was cut by 4 bases, the J end by 4 bases, with 13 bases between. The CDR3 extends over 14 amino acids. Germline V CDR1 and CDR2: MDHEN, SYDVKM. CDR3 in amino acids: CASSSRQKGTEAFF. The CDR3 nucleotides read TGTGCCAGCAGTTCCAGACAAAAAGGCACTGAAGCTTTCTTT.

V is TRBV28 and J is TRBJ2-1; 8 bases agree with TRBD1. The CDR3 sequence is 15 residues long. The V gene's germline CDR1 is MDHEN and CDR2 SYDVKM. With V trimmed by 6 bases and J by 4 bases, 8 bases remained unmatched. The CDR3 sequence: CASSRPGTGYNEQFF. The CDR3 nucleotides read TGTGCCAGCAGCCGTCCCGGGACAGGATACAATGAGCAGTTCTTC.

The chain employs TRBV14 and TRBJ1-1, with D perhaps matching TRBD1 (5 bases). The V and J ends lost 3 bases and 10 bases respectively, with 15 bases between them. The length of the CDR3 is 13 residues. CDR1 and CDR2 from the germline V gene are SGHDN and FVKESK. CDR3 protein: CASSQFGGVGAFF. The CDR3 DNA is TGTGCCAGCAGCCAGTTCGGAGGGGTAGGAGCTTTCTTT. Full variable domain (remainder filled in from reference TRBV14 and TRBJ1-1): EAGVTQFPSHSVIEKGQTVTLRCDPISGHDNLYWYRRVMGKEIKFLLHFVKESKQDESGMPNNRFLAERTGGTYSTLKVQPAELEDSGVYFCASSQFGGVGAFFGQGTRLTVV.

The V and J genes are TRBV12-3 or TRBV12-4 and TRBJ2-1; no clear D gene. The CDR3 is made up of 13 amino acids. V was shortened by 6 bases and J by 7 bases, with 13 bases between the two germline ends. CDR3 DNA sequence: TGTGCCAGCAGGAAAACCGGGTCGAATGAGCAGTTCTTC. Translating it yields CASRKTGSNEQFF.

Concerning this clone: An end of the junction does not agree with germline; a read error may underlie this. The CDR3, as DNA: TGTGCCAGCAGCCAAGAAGGCAGGGTTAACTTC. It is translated as CASSQEGRVNF. The rearrangement uses TRBV3-1 (or the pseudogene TRBV3-2) and TRBJ2-7; the D gene is possibly TRBD1 (5 bases). Germline V gives CDR1 LGHDT, CDR2 YNNKEL (reference sequence). The CDR3 is made up of 11 amino acids.

The chain links TRBV7-8 to TRBJ2-1; 8 bases line up with TRBD2. The CDR3 spans 17 residues. Germline-derived CDR1 and CDR2 are SGHVS and FQNEAQ. V lost 3 bases to trimming and J lost 6 bases; unmatched junction nucleotides: 13. DNA for the CDR3: TGTGCCAGCAGCTTCGGTCCCTACCGGGGGGGGGTCAATGAGCAGTTCTTC. Residues: CASSFGPYRGGVNEQFF.

The chain links TRBV25-1 to TRBJ1-2, with TRBD1 matching over 8 bases. The CDR3 is made up of 12 amino acids. V lost 5 bases and J lost 6; bases outside the gene matches: 2. CDR1 is MGHDK and CDR2 is SYGVNS in the germline V gene. CDR3 protein: CASSSGGDGYTF. The CDR3 coding sequence is TGTGCCAGCAGTTCAGGGGGCGATGGCTACACCTTC.

This clone was picked up one time. The V and J genes are TRBV5-1 and TRBJ2-2; D gene uncertain. The CDR3 has 13 amino acids. Germline V gene sequence: CDR1 SGHRS, CDR2 YFSETQ. V was cut by 5 bases and J by 4 bases, with 9 bases left in between. The CDR3 sequence is CASRLQSTGELFF. For the CDR3, the DNA is TGCGCCAGCAGGCTACAGTCCACCGGGGAGCTGTTTTTT.

CDR3 protein: CASSGQGGNTEAFF. CDR3 bases: TGCGCCAGCAGCGGACAGGGGGGGAACACTGAAGCTTTCTTT. J is TRBJ1-1 and V is TRBV5-1; 10 bases fit TRBD1. Germline CDR1 is SGHRS and CDR2 is YFSETQ. CDR3 size: 14 residues. Trimming cost V 4 bases and J 1 base; bases outside gene matches: 1. Complete variable domain (other parts from reference TRBV5-1 and TRBJ1-1): KAGVTQTPRYLIKTRGQQVTLSCSPISGHRSVSWYQQTPGQGLQFLFEYFSETQRNKGNFPGRFSGRQFSNSRSEMNVSTLELGDSALYLCASSGQGGNTEAFFGQGTRLTVV.